There are a few counts of the clone carrying this T cell receptor (beta chain). The target antigen is unknown. The V gene lost 5 bases and the J gene lost 3 bases, with 17 bases spanning the gap. CDR1 is MNHEY, CDR2 SVGEGT, per germline. The CDR3 is 15 residues long. The data were obtained in a study of read filtering for tumor transcriptome and immune sequencing. Study-level results: Sorted CD138-negative bone marrow cells were not purified T cells.

The library was built from 400 to 500 ng RNA with molecular barcoded adaptors for alpha/delta and beta/gamma chains. TCRdb used MiXCR to reprocess the reads, holding one entry per CDR3 protein. The data show approximately 40,000 distinct CDR3 sequences, around 13% seen once. The sequence derives from a donor at least 40 years old with multiple myeloma. The chain couples TRBV6-2 or TRBV6-3 to TRBJ2-7, with D perhaps TRBD1 (6 bases). The sequenced sample was a population of CD138-negative cells sorted from bone marrow. The CDR3 reads CASSEQGYGNYEQYF. The CDR3 coding sequence is TGTGCCAGCAGTGAACAGGGTTATGGGAACTACGAGCAGTACTTC.